The clone carrying this T cell receptor beta chain was observed at least ten times. Its antigen is not known. This sample is part of a study of T cells in Graves' hyperthyroidism and ophthalmopathy. Study in general: Peripheral blood was secured at the point of initial diagnosis, before any treatment. Study-level results: In blood, most of the thyroid clonotypes expanded above 0.001 were also present.

The CDR3 consists of 14 residues. With V trimmed by 3 bases and J by 6 bases, 7 bases remained unmatched. The V gene's germline CDR1 is SQVTM and CDR2 ANQGSEA. With duration under 3 months, ophthalmopathy was active: Clinical Activity Score at least 3, NOSPECS at least 4. Amplified TCR beta CDR3 regions derived from RNA transcripts. HTBI primers were used for first-round RT-PCR of the TCR CDR3. MiXCR, applied by TCRdb to the multiplex PCR reads, yields one record per CDR3 protein. The table lists 640,000 or so distinct CDR3 sequences, more than 13% of them singletons, with 7.1% in the top ten. The TCR sequence derives from a woman between 18 and 29 years old with Graves' ophthalmopathy. The chain combines TRBV29-1 with TRBJ2-1; the match to TRBD2 covers 8 bases. The sequencing sample was made of blood. In nucleotides, the CDR3 is TGCAGCGTTGAGCCGGGACTAGGGCCCAATGAGCAGTTCTTC. It is translated as CSVEPGLGPNEQFF.